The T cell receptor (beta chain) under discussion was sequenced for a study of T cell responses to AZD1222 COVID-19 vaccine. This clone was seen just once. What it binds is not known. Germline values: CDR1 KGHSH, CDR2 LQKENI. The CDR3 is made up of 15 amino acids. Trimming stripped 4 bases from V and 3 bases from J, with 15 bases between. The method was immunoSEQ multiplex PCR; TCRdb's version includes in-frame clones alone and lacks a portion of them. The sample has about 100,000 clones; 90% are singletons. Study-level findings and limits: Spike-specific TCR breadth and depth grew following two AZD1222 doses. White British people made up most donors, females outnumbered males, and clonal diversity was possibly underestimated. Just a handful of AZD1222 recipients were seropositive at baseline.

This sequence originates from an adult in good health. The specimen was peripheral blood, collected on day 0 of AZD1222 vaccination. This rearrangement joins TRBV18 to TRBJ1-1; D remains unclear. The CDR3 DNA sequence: TGTGCCAGCTCACGAACCACAAATTACGACACTGAAGCTTTCTTT. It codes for CASSRTTNYDTEAFF.